The clone carrying this TCR beta chain was counted between two and nine times. Its antigen is as yet unknown. This specimen comes from a study of blood T cells in healthy people across ages. Study-wide points: Strong correlation was found linking TCR beta diversity to naive T cell percentage. Older individuals had lower TCR beta diversity per million T cells (the decline was roughly linear). Estimates based on one million T cells were treated as lower bounds.

V gave up 4 bases and J gave up 3 bases, with 12 bases separating them. Germline CDR1 SQVTM, CDR2 ANQGSEA. This CDR3 region has 13 residues. A J-beta primer mix and a sample-barcoded 5' primer were used in a second PCR of about 6 to 12 cycles. TCRdb re-called the 5' RACE reads with MiXCR, one entry per CDR3 protein. The sample comprises approximately 1,700,000 distinct CDR3 sequences, roughly two fifths of which are singletons, and roughly 23% rests with the top ten. What was sequenced was blood. The V call is TRBV29-1, the J call TRBJ1-2; D remains unclear. The clonotype comes from a human donor in good health. The CDR3 is CSVVGHSYYGYTF. The CDR3 nucleotides read TGCAGCGTTGTGGGCCACAGCTACTATGGCTACACCTTC.